This T cell receptor beta chain was obtained from a study of CD4 T cell repertoires in COVID-19. Study-level results: SARS-CoV and/or HKU1 spike cultures shared between roughly 7 and 26% of SARS-CoV-2 clonotypes.

A word on this clone: Its specificity is not known.

The CDR3 has 13 residues. Germline lookup yields CDR1 MRHNA and CDR2 SNTAGT. Trimming removed 6 bases from V and 3 bases from J, with 11 bases in between. Profiled with immunoSEQ multiplex PCR; TCRdb holds only in-frame clones, not every one. The sample consists of approximately 75,000 clones, about 83% of them appearing once. The sequence derives from a human donor who had COVID-19. The chain couples TRBV6-4 to TRBJ1-2; D not resolved. Sequencing used CD4+ T cells from peripheral blood, obtained after recovery from COVID-19. CDR3 nucleotides: TGTGCCAGCAGGGCGGACGGTTACTATGGCTACACCTTC. This codes for CASRADGYYGYTF.